These 21 T cell receptor beta chains were sequenced from one sample in a study of shared clonotypes between healthy human individuals. TCRdb keeps only in-frame clones here, not all; method: immunoSEQ multiplex PCR. Of about 650,000 clones in the sample, roughly 95% were seen once. The naive CD8 fraction comprised CD45RO-negative cells positively selected for CCR7 and excluded terminally differentiated effector memory CD45RA+ cells. The sequenced sample consisted of naive CD8+ T cells sorted from blood. The receptors here all came from a woman aged 25 to 39 in good health.

This clone appeared a few times. The chain carries TRBV2 and TRBJ2-6, with D uncertain. The V gene's germline CDR1 is SNHLY and CDR2 FYNNEI. This CDR3 has 15 amino acids. V was cut by 5 bases and J by 1 base, with 9 bases left in between. The DNA for the CDR3 is TGTGCCAGCAGTTCTCCATTTTCTGGGGCCAACGTCCTGACTTTC. It yields the protein CASSSPFSGANVLTF. Full variable domain (remainder filled in from reference TRBV2 and TRBJ2-6): EPEVTQTPSHQVTQMGQEVILRCVPISNHLYFYWYRQILGQKVEFLVSFYNNEISEKSEIFDDQFSVERPDGSNFTLKIRSTKLEDSAMYFCASSSPFSGANVLTFGAGSRLTVL.

The rearrangement links TRBV27 to TRBJ2-7; D gene unclear. Trimming shortened V by 5 bases and J by 2 bases, and 19 bases separated the two germline ends. The CDR3 length is 16 residues. Germline CDR1 reads MNHEY; CDR2 reads SMNVEV (reference sequence). In DNA form, the CDR3 reads TGTGCCAGCAGTCCCTCCGATGGAGCGCGTACCTACGAGCAGTACTTC. It yields the protein CASSPSDGARTYEQYF.

This chain connects TRBV14 to TRBJ2-7; the D gene is possibly TRBD2 (5 bases). The ends were cut back, 1 base at V and 6 bases at J, with 22 bases in the middle. Germline V gene lookup returns CDR1 SGHDN and CDR2 FVKESK. There are 17 residues in the CDR3. Here the CDR3 reads CASSQGKWTPESSEQYF. Written as DNA, the CDR3 is TGTGCCAGCAGCCAAGGGAAGTGGACTCCGGAGTCGAGCGAGCAGTACTTC.

V gene TRBV6-4 combines with J gene TRBJ1-4, with 11 bases identical to TRBD1. The CDR3 consists of 16 residues. The V and J ends lost 6 bases and 1 base, in that order; junction bases with no gene match: 4. Germline V CDR1 and CDR2: MRHNA, SNTAGT. The DNA of the CDR3 is TGTGCCAGCAGGGGACAGGGGGTCCTAACTAATGAAAAACTGTTTTTT. It encodes CASRGQGVLTNEKLFF.

The rearrangement links TRBV28 to TRBJ2-1, with D possibly TRBD2 on 5 matching bases. The germline V gene has CDR1 MDHEN and CDR2 SYDVKM. The CDR3 totals 15 residues. Trimming removed 6 bases at V and 0 bases at J, with 12 bases between. CDR3 sequence reads: CASRDDYASYNEQFF. CDR3 bases: TGTGCCAGCAGAGACGACTACGCCTCCTACAATGAGCAGTTCTTC.

This chain links TRBV4-1 with TRBJ2-7, with 7 bases that match TRBD2. The CDR3 covers 16 residues. CDR1 and CDR2 (germline): MGHRA, YSYEKL. The V segment lost 0 bases and the J segment 2 bases; nucleotides outside the gene matches: 7. CDR3 DNA: TGCGCCAGCAGCCAAGATGGACGGGACTACCCCTACGAGCAGTACTTC. This gives the protein CASSQDGRDYPYEQYF.

The V call is TRBV27, the J call TRBJ2-7, with no clear D. Per the germline V gene, CDR1 is MNHEY and CDR2 is SMNVEV (reference sequence). V lost 6 bases and J 6 bases, leaving 12 bases between the germline ends. This CDR3 spans 12 amino acids. The CDR3 DNA follows: TGTGCCAGCAGACCCCCCCTGGGCGAGCAGTACTTC. It encodes CASRPPLGEQYF.

The gene calls are TRBV11-2 and TRBJ2-2; D might be TRBD2 (6 bases). Trimming took 2 bases from V and 5 from J, leaving 9 bases between them. CDR1 and CDR2 from the germline V gene are SGHAT and FQNNGV. The CDR3 is made up of 14 amino acids. The CDR3 loop reads CASSLWRETGELFF. As DNA, the CDR3 is TGTGCCAGCAGCTTATGGAGGGAAACCGGGGAGCTGTTTTTT.

This clone was recorded once. The gene calls are TRBV28 and TRBJ2-7; TRBD1 might be the D (6 bases). Germline V lookup: CDR1 MDHEN, CDR2 SYDVKM. V lost 4 bases to trimming and J lost 2 bases, with 15 bases between them. The CDR3 runs to 15 residues. Here the CDR3 reads CASSYEGEYAYEQYF. CDR3 DNA sequence: TGTGCCAGCAGTTATGAGGGGGAATATGCCTACGAGCAGTACTTC.

This sequence joins TRBV28 and TRBJ2-1; the D is unclear. Trimming removed 2 bases at V and 5 bases at J, with 4 bases between. Germline V CDR1 and CDR2: MDHEN, SYDVKM. This CDR3 contains 12 residues. The CDR3 DNA reads TGTGCCAGCAGTTTAATACACAATGAGCAGTTCTTC. Residues: CASSLIHNEQFF.

This rearrangement joins TRBV28 to TRBJ1-5; the D is unclear. The CDR3 has 14 amino acids. Trimming stripped 7 bases from V and 5 bases from J, with 15 bases between. CDR1 is MDHEN, CDR2 SYDVKM, per germline. The CDR3 coding sequence is TGTGCCAGCATGGAGGGCCAGGCGGATCAGCCCCAGCATTTT. Translating gives CASMEGQADQPQHF.

The chain is built from TRBV27 and TRBJ2-7, with D possibly matching TRBD2 (6 bases). V was clipped by 1 base and J by 2 bases, with 12 bases between them. This CDR3 has 15 residues. Germline values: CDR1 MNHEY, CDR2 SMNVEV (reference sequence). The CDR3 region is CASSLYRDSPYEQYF. Here the CDR3 DNA reads TGTGCCAGCAGTTTATACCGGGACTCCCCCTACGAGCAGTACTTC.

The V and J genes are TRBV7-3 and TRBJ1-1, with TRBD1 identical over 7 bases. Unmatched junction bases numbered 7, after V lost 2 bases and J lost 4 bases. The germline V gene encodes CDR1 SGHTA and CDR2 FQGTGA. There are 15 residues in the CDR3. CDR3 sequence reads: CASSLFRGLGTEAFF. The CDR3 region has the DNA TGTGCCAGCAGCTTATTTAGGGGGCTGGGCACTGAAGCTTTCTTT.

DNA for the CDR3: TGTGCCAGCAGTTTGGGGACAGGGCAAGGTCAGCCCCAGCATTTT. This gives the protein CASSLGTGQGQPQHF. The V call is TRBV6-5, the J call TRBJ1-5; 9 nucleotides align to TRBD1. CDR1 and CDR2 from the germline V gene are MNHEY and SVGAGI. V lost 4 bases, J lost 6 bases, and 7 bases stayed unmatched. The CDR3 runs to 15 residues.

CDR3 region: CASSEVGQLNTGELFF. The CDR3 nucleotides read TGTGCCAGCAGTGAGGTCGGACAATTGAACACCGGGGAGCTGTTTTTT. This sequence joins TRBV2 and TRBJ2-2, with D tentatively TRBD1 (5 bases). V lost 3 bases, J lost 1 base, and 12 bases lay in between. CDR3 size: 16 residues. Germline CDR1 is SNHLY and CDR2 is FYNNEI.

The chain combines TRBV5-6 with TRBJ1-1, with D uncertain. Per germline, CDR1 SGHDT and CDR2 YYEEEE. This CDR3 is built from 12 residues. V was trimmed by 3 bases and J by 5 bases, leaving 8 bases between them. The CDR3 protein is CASSSAGTEAFF. The CDR3 DNA reads TGTGCCAGCAGCTCCGCTGGTACTGAAGCTTTCTTT.

This sequence joins TRBV7-2 and TRBJ2-7, with D possibly matching TRBD2 (6 bases). The germline V and J ends were trimmed by 5 bases and 0 bases, with 20 bases remaining between them. Germline CDR1 SGHTA, CDR2 FQGNSA. The CDR3 has 17 residues. In nucleotides, the CDR3 is TGTGCCAGCAGCCATCTTCGAACGGGACTCGACTCCTACGAGCAGTACTTC. Its translation is CASSHLRTGLDSYEQYF.

The chain uses TRBV5-6 and TRBJ2-3; 9 bases match TRBD1. This CDR3 contains 15 residues. The V gene end was trimmed by 4 bases and the J gene end by 3 bases; junction bases not matched to a gene: 6. Germline CDR1 SGHDT, CDR2 YYEEEE. CDR3 DNA sequence: TGTGCCAGCAGCGCCGGGACAGGGAGGACAGATACGCAGTATTTT. The encoded protein is CASSAGTGRTDTQYF.

This chain links TRBV13 with TRBJ2-3; 11 bases are shared with TRBD2. This CDR3 spans 16 amino acids. The germline CDR1 and CDR2 sequences are PRHDT and FYEKMQ (reference sequence). The junction had 4 bases not matched to a gene; V was cut back by 3 bases and J by 2 bases. In nucleotides, the CDR3 is TGTGCCAGCAGCTTCCCGGGACTAGCGGACACAGATACGCAGTATTTT. Its translation: CASSFPGLADTDTQYF.

This rearrangement joins TRBV7-3 to TRBJ2-1; 8 nucleotides line up with TRBD1. CDR1 and CDR2 from the germline V gene are SGHTA and FQGTGA. Losses at the gene ends were 5 bases for V and 3 bases for J; bases not matched to a gene: 6. The CDR3 spans 15 residues. The CDR3 loop reads CASSPDRGSYNEQFF. CDR3 coding DNA: TGTGCCAGCAGCCCCGACAGGGGAAGCTACAATGAGCAGTTCTTC.

The chain joins TRBV28 to TRBJ2-7; 8 bases are shared with TRBD1. Germline V lookup: CDR1 MDHEN, CDR2 SYDVKM. The ends lost 3 bases at V and 0 bases at J; junction bases unmatched: 4. CDR3 size: 15 residues. CDR3 in DNA: TGTGCCAGCAGTTTCGGGACAGGCAGCTCCTACGAGCAGTACTTC. Translating gives CASSFGTGSSYEQYF.